Shown below are 4 T cell receptor beta chains from a single sample sequenced in a study of T cells in Graves' hyperthyroidism and ophthalmopathy. Amplification targeted TCR beta CDR3 regions from RNA transcripts. The HTBI primer set was used in a first-round RT-PCR of the TCR CDR3. TCRdb ran MiXCR on the multiplex PCR reads and lists one entry per CDR3 protein. Among a few hundred thousand distinct CDR3 sequences listed, 14% were seen once. The material sequenced was blood. These receptors were collected from a woman aged 40 to 50 with Graves' hyperthyroidism.

As for this clonotype: A much larger clone is a single base away; this may be a read error. DNA for the CDR3: TGTGCCAGCAGCGCGGCGCCCTACGAGCAGTACTTC. Its protein product is CASSAAPYEQYF. The gene calls are TRBV27 and TRBJ2-7; D gene ambiguous. CDR1 MNHEY and CDR2 SMNVEV come from the germline V gene (reference sequence). This CDR3 region has 12 residues. Trimming took off 6 bases at V and 2 bases at J, with 8 bases between the two ends.

This clonotype occurred many times. The V gene is TRBV20-1, the J gene TRBJ2-3; D gene uncertain. With 3 bases removed from V and 4 bases from J, the gap between germline ends came to 8 bases. This CDR3 is 12 amino acids long. Germline V gives CDR1 DFQATT, CDR2 SNEGSKA (reference sequence). CDR3 loop: CSASLAADTQYF. For the CDR3, the DNA is TGCAGTGCTAGTCTGGCGGCAGATACGCAGTATTTT.

This clonotype was counted many times. This chain uses TRBV2 with TRBJ2-1; 15 positions match TRBD2. Germline V gene lookup returns CDR1 SNHLY and CDR2 FYNNEI. The CDR3 runs 15 residues. The V gene end was trimmed by 6 bases and the J gene end by 9 bases; junction bases not matched to a gene: 6. The CDR3 nucleotides are TGTGCCAGCAGCTGGACTAGCGGGAGGGCCTTTGAGCAGTTCTTC. Protein: CASSWTSGRAFEQFF.

There are many counts of this clonotype. The CDR3 DNA sequence: TGTGCCAGCAGCCAAGATCGGTGGGGACTAGCGGCTTCCTACAATGAGCAGTTCTTC. This translates into CASSQDRWGLAASYNEQFF. The chain recombines TRBV3-1 with TRBJ2-1; 11 bases are shared with TRBD2. The CDR3 is 19 residues long. Germline V gene sequence: CDR1 LGHDT, CDR2 YNNKEL (reference sequence). Germline trimming cut 0 bases from V and 1 base from J; bases unmatched to any gene: 8.